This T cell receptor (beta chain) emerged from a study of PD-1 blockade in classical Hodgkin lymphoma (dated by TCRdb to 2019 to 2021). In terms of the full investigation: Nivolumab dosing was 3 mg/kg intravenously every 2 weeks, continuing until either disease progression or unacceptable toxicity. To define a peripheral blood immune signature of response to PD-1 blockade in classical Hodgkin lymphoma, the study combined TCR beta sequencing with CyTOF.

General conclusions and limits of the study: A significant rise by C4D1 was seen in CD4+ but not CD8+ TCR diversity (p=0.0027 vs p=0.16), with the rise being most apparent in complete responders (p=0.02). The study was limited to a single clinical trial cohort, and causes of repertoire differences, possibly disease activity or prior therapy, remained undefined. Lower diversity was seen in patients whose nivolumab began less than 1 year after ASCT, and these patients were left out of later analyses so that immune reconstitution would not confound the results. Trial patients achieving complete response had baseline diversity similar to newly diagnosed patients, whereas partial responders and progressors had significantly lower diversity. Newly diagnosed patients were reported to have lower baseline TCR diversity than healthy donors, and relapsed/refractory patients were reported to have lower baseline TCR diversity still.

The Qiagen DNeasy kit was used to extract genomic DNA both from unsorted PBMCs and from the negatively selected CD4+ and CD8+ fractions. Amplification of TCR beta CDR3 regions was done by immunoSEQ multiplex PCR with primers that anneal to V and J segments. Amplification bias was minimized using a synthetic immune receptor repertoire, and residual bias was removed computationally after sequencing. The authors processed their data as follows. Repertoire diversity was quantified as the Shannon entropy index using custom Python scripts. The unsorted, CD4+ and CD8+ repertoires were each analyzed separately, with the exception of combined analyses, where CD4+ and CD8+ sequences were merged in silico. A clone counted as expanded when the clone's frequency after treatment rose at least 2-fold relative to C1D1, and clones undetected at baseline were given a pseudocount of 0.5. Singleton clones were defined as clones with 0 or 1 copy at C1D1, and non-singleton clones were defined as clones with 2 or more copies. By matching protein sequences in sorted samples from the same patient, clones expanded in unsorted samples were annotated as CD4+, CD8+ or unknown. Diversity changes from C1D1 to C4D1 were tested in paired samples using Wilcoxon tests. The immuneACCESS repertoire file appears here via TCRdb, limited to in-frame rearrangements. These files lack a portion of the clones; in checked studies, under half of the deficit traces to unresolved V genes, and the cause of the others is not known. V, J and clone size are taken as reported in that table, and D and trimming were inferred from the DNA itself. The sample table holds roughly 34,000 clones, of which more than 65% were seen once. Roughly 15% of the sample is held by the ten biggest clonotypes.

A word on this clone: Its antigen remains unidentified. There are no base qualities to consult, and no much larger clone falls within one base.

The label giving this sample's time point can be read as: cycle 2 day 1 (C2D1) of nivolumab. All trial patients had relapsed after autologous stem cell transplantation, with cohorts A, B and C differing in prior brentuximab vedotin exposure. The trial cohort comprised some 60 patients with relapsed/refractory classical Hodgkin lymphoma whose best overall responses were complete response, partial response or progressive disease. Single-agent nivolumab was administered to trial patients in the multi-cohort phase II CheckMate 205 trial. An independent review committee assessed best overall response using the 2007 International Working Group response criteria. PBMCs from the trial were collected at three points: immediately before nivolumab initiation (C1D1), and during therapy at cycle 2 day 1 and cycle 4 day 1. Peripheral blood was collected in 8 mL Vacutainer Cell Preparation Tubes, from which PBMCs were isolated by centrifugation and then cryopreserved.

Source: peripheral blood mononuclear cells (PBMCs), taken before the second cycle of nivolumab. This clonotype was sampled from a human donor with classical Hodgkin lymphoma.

The CDR3 region has the sequence CASSDPGALHNEQFF. The sequenced DNA: TGTGCCAGCAGCGACCCGGGGGCCCTCCACAATGAGCAGTTCTTC. The V gene is TRBV9 and the J gene is TRBJ2-1; the D assignment is uncertain and may be TRBD1 or TRBD2, with 6 bases supporting each. The CDR3 numbers 15 residues from cysteine through phenylalanine. Left in the record is the CDR3 DNA by itself, 45 bases read in frame from the first base. From a lookup of the germline V gene, CDR1 and CDR2 are SGDLS and YYNGEE. V gives up 3 bases and J gives up 5 bases, and the segment between their germline ends measures 15 bases.